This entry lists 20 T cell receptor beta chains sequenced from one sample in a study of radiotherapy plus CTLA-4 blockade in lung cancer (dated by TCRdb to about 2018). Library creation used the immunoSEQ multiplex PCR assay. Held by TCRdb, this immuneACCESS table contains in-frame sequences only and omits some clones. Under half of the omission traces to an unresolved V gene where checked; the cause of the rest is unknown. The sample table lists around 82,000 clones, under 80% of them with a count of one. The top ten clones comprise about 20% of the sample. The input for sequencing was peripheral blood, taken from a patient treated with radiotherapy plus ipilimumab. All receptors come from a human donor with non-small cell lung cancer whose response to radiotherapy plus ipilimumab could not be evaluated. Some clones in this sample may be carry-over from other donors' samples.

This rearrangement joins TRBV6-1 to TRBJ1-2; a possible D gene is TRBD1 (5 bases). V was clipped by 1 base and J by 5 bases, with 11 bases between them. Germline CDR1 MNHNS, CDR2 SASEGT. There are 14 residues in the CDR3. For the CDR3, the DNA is TGTGCCAGCAGTGAAGGAGGGACTGATTATGGCTACACCTTC. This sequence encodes CASSEGGTDYGYTF.

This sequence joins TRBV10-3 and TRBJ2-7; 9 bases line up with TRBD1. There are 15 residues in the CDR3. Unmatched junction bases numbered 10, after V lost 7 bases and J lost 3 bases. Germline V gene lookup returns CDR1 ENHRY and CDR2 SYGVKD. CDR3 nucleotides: TGTGCCATCACCTCAGGACAGGGGTCCTTCTACGAGCAGTACTTC. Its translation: CAITSGQGSFYEQYF.

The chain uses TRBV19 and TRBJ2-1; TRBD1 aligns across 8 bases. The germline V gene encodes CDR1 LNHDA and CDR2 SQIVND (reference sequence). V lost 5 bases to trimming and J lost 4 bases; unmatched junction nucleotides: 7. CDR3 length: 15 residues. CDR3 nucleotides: TGTGCCAGTAGTCCATCAGGGGGCGCATACAATGAGCAGTTCTTC. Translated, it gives CASSPSGGAYNEQFF.

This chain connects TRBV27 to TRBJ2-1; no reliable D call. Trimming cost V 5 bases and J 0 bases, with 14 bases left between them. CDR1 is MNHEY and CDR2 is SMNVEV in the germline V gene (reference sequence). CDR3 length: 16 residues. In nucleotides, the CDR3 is TGTGCCAGCAGTAATGAATACGCGAGCTCCTACAATGAGCAGTTCTTC. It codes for CASSNEYASSYNEQFF.

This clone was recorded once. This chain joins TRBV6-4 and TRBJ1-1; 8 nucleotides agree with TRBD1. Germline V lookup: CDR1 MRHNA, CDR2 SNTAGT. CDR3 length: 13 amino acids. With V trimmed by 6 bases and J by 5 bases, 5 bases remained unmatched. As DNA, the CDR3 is TGTGCCAGCAGAGGACAGGGTCGTACTGAAGCTTTCTTT. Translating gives CASRGQGRTEAFF.

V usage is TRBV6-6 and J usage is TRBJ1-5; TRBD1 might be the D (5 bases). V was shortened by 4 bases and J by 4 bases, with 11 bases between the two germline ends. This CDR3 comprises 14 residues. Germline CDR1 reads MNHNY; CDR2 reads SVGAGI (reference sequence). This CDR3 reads CASSSGSLNQPQHF. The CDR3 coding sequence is TGTGCCAGCAGTTCAGGGTCCTTAAATCAGCCCCAGCATTTT.

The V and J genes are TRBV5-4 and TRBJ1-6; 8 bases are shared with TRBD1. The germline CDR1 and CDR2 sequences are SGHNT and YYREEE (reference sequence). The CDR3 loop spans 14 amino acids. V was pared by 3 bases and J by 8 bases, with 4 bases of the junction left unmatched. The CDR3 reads CASSSDRGYSPLHF. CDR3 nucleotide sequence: TGTGCCAGCAGCTCCGACAGGGGTTATTCACCCCTCCACTTT.

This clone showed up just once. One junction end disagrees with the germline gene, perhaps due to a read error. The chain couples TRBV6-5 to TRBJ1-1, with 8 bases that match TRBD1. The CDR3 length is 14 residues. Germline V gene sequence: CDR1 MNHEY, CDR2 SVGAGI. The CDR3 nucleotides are TGTGCCAGCAAATTCAGGGGGCTTAACATTGAAGCTTTCTTT. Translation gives CASKFRGLNIEAFF.

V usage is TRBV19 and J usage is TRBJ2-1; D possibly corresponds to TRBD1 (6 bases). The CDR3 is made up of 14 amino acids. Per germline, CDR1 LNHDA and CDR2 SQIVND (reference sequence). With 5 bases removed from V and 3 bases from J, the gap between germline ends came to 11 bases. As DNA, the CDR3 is TGTGCCAGTAGTTTCCGACAGGACTACAATGAGCAGTTCTTC. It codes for CASSFRQDYNEQFF.

The CDR3 region has the DNA TGTGCCAGCAGCGTCCAGGCGGGGGTTAACAATGAAAAACTGTTTTTT. Translating it yields CASSVQAGVNNEKLFF. The V and J genes are TRBV9 and TRBJ1-4, with a possible D match to TRBD1 (5 bases). Germline CDR1 and CDR2: SGDLS and YYNGEE. V lost 2 bases and J lost 5, with 16 bases in between. The CDR3 consists of 16 residues.

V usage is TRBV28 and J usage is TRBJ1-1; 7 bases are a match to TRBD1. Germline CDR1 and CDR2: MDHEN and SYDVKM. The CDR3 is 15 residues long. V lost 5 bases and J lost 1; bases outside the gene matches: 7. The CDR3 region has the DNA TGTGCCAGCAGTCCAGGCGGGACAGAGAACACTGAAGCTTTCTTT. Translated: CASSPGGTENTEAFF.

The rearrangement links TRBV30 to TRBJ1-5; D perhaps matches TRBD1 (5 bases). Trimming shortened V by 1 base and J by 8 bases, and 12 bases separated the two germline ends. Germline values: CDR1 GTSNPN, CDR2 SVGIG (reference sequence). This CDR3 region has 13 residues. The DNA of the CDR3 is TGTGCCTGGAGTGCAGGGTCCCGGGAGCCCCAGCATTTT. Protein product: CAWSAGSREPQHF.

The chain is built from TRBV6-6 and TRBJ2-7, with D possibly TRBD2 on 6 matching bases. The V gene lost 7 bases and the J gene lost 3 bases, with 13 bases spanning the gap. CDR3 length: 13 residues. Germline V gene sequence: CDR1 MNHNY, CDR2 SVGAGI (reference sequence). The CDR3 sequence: CASNPRDFYEQYF. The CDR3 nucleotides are TGTGCCAGCAACCCTCGGGACTTCTACGAGCAGTACTTC.

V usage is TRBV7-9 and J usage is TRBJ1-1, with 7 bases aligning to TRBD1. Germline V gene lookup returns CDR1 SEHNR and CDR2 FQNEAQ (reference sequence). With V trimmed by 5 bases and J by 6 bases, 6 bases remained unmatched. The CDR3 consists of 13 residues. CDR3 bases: TGTGCCAGCAGCCACGACAGGGACCCTGAAGCTTTCTTT. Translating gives CASSHDRDPEAFF. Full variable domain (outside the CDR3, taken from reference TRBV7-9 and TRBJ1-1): DTGVSQNPRHKITKRGQNVTFRCDPISEHNRLYWYRQTLGQGPEFLTYFQNEAQLEKSRLLSDRFSAERPKGSFSTLEIQRTEQGDSAMYLCASSHDRDPEAFFGQGTRLTVV.

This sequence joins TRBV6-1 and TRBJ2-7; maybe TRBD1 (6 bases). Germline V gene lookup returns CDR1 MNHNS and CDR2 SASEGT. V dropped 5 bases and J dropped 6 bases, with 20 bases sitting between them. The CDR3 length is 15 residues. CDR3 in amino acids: CASSSLRSQGPEQYF. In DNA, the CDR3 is TGTGCCAGCAGTTCCCTGAGGTCCCAGGGGCCCGAGCAGTACTTC.

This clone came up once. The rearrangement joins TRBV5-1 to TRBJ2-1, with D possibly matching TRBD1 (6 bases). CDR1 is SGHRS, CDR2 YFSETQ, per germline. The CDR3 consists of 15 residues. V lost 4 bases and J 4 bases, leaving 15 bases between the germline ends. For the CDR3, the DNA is TGCGCCAGCAGCCCGGACGGGACACAGTACAATGAGCAGTTCTTC. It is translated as CASSPDGTQYNEQFF.

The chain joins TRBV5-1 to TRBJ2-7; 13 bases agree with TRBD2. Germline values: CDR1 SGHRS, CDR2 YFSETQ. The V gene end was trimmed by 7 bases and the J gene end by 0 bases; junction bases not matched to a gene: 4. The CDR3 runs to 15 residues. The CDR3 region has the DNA TGCGCCAGCGGGACTAGCGGGGCCAGCTCCTACGAGCAGTACTTC. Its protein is CASGTSGASSYEQYF.

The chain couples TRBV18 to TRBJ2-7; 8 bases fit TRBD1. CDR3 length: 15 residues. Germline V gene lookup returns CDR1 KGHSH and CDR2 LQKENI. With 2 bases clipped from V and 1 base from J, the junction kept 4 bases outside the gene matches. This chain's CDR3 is CASSPSRDRSYEQYF. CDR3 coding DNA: TGTGCCAGCTCACCAAGCCGGGACAGGTCCTACGAGCAGTACTTC.

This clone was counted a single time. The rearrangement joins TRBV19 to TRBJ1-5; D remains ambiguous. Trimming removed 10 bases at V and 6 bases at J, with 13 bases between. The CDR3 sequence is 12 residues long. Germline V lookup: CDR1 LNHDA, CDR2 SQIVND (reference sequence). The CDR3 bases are TGTGCCACCTCCCCGGCGGCTCAGCCCCAGCATTTT. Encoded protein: CATSPAAQPQHF.

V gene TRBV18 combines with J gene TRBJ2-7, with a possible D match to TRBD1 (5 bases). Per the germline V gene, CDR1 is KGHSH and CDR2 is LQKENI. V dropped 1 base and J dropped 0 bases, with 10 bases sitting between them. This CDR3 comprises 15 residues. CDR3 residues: CASSPRDSFSYEQYF. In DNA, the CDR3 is TGTGCCAGCTCACCACGTGACAGTTTCTCCTACGAGCAGTACTTC.